The clone carrying this T cell receptor (beta chain) turned up a few times. The sample carries other DNA sequences with the same CDR3. This sample is part of a study of cytomegalovirus exposure and HLA in healthy donors. In the PCR, 60 Vbeta and 13 Jbeta primers were used. Repertoires were generated with immunoSEQ multiplex PCR, while TCRdb's copy carries only in-frame clones and drops some. The sample includes 150,000 to 200,000 clones, 80% to 85% of them seen just once. Each donor was nominally healthy when sampled (though unrecorded immune exposures were likely). Sequences were obtained from PBMCs. The TCR was taken from a man in his fifties or sixties in good health and CMV-seropositive.

This chain's CDR3 is CASSLQGNTEAFF. The CDR3 bases are TGCGCCAGCAGCCTGCAGGGGAACACTGAAGCTTTCTTT. This chain connects TRBV5-1 to TRBJ1-1, with D possibly TRBD1 on 5 matching bases. The CDR3 runs to 13 residues. Per germline, CDR1 SGHRS and CDR2 YFSETQ. Between the trimmed V and J ends, which lost 4 bases and 1 base, there was a span of 8 bases.